The present TCR beta chain was sequenced within a study of CD8 T cells in Susac syndrome. Study details: Susac syndrome patients were untreated, on corticosteroids with some adding intravenous immunoglobulin, or on intravenous immunoglobulin only.

This clonotype was found once. A quantity of about 0.5 to 1 ug RNA underwent reverse transcription using random hexamers. The amplification used immunoSEQ multiplex PCR on TCR beta CDR3; it spanned 54 Vbeta and 13 Jbeta. TCRdb processed the immunoSEQ multiplex PCR reads anew with MiXCR; each CDR3 protein has one entry. Here the sample spans under 200,000 distinct CDR3 sequences, about 96% being singletons. This CDR3 region has 14 residues. Germline loops: CDR1 SGHAT, CDR2 FQDESV (reference sequence). Deletions cut 5 bases from V and 7 bases from J, with 17 bases between. Sequencing of TCR beta was undertaken in CD8+ and CD4+ T cells derived from blood.

The chain employs TRBV11-1 and TRBJ2-5; no clear D. The sequenced material came from CD4+ T cells from PBMCs. The source is a human donor with Susac syndrome. CDR3 nucleotides: TGTGCCAGCAGCAGAACGGACGAGATGGTGACCCAGTACTTC. Translating it yields CASSRTDEMVTQYF.